Each of the 22 T cell receptor beta chains below was sequenced from the same sample in a study of OX40 agonist ivuxolimab in advanced cancers. TCRdb's table, derived via immunoSEQ multiplex PCR, lists solely in-frame clones and lacks some. Of tens of thousands of clones in the sample, more than 80% were seen once. The input for sequencing was CD4+ or CD8+ T cells sorted from blood, taken in a trial of the OX40 agonist ivuxolimab. The receptors stem from an adult with an advanced solid tumor such as melanoma, head and neck, liver or kidney cancer.

This clone was observed a single time. The rearrangement joins TRBV19 to TRBJ2-5; TRBD2 is a possible D gene (7 bases). This CDR3 is built from 14 residues. Between the trimmed V and J ends, which lost 4 bases and 5 bases, there was a span of 14 bases. Germline CDR1 LNHDA, CDR2 SQIVND (reference sequence). As DNA, the CDR3 is TGTGCCAGTAGTACAACAGGGCGGGGGGAGACCCAGTACTTC. Translated: CASSTTGRGETQYF.

CDR3: CASSLLAGDSSNQPQHF. In DNA form, the CDR3 reads TGTGCCAGCAGCTTGTTGGCGGGGGACAGTTCCAATCAGCCCCAGCATTTT. The chain carries TRBV7-2 and TRBJ1-5; 7 nucleotides line up with TRBD1. Germline lookup yields CDR1 SGHTA and CDR2 FQGNSA. There are 17 residues in the CDR3. V was pared by 3 bases and J by 3 bases, with 11 bases of the junction left unmatched. Using reference TRBV7-2 and TRBJ1-5 for the parts outside the CDR3, the full variable domain is GAGVSQSPSNKVTEKGKDVELRCDPISGHTALYWYRQSLGQGLEFLIYFQGNSAPDKSGLPSDRFSAERTGGSVSTLTIQRTQQEDSAVYLCASSLLAGDSSNQPQHFGDGTRLSIL.

V usage is TRBV18 and J usage is TRBJ2-1; 7 bases align to TRBD2. CDR3 length: 15 residues. The J segment lost 0 bases and the V segment lost 6 bases, leaving 5 bases of the junction unmatched. Germline-derived CDR1 and CDR2 are KGHSH and LQKENI. CDR3 in amino acids: CASSLAVSSYNEQFF. CDR3 nucleotides: TGTGCCAGCTCGCTAGCGGTGAGCTCCTACAATGAGCAGTTCTTC.

This chain connects TRBV5-1 to TRBJ1-2, with 7 bases identical to TRBD1. CDR3 length: 14 residues. J gave up 4 bases and V 2 bases, and 5 bases lay outside the gene matches. Germline-derived CDR1 and CDR2 are SGHRS and YFSETQ. CDR3 DNA: TGCGCCAGCAGCTTAACAGGGGCTGGCTATGGCTACACCTTC. Translation gives CASSLTGAGYGYTF.

V and J are TRBV5-1 and TRBJ2-5; 7 nucleotides align to TRBD2. The CDR3 totals 14 residues. The junction had 8 bases not matched to a gene; V was cut back by 7 bases and J by 2 bases. Germline loops: CDR1 SGHRS, CDR2 YFSETQ. In DNA, the CDR3 is TGCGCCAGCCATTTCATAGCGGGTCAAGAGACCCAGTACTTC. This sequence encodes CASHFIAGQETQYF.

The J gene is TRBJ2-3, the V gene TRBV5-1; D may be TRBD2 (6 bases). The CDR3 totals 18 residues. The V gene lost 0 bases and the J gene lost 5 bases, with 22 bases spanning the gap. Germline CDR1 and CDR2: SGHRS and YFSETQ. The CDR3 sequence: CASSLAHLAGPSGDTQYF. CDR3 in DNA: TGCGCCAGCAGCTTGGCGCATCTCGCGGGGCCTTCTGGAGATACGCAGTATTTT.

The chain uses TRBV18 and TRBJ1-1; no clear D gene. V gave up 4 bases and J gave up 0 bases, with 9 bases separating them. Germline V gene data show CDR1 as KGHSH and CDR2 as LQKENI. This CDR3 spans 14 amino acids. The CDR3 loop is CASSLRPLNTEAFF. CDR3 nucleotides: TGTGCCAGCTCACTCAGGCCTCTGAACACTGAAGCTTTCTTT.

This sequence joins TRBV6-6 and TRBJ2-3; TRBD1 agrees at 10 bases. The CDR3 loop spans 12 amino acids. Germline V lookup: CDR1 MNHNY, CDR2 SVGAGI (reference sequence). J was trimmed by 8 bases and V by 8 bases; bases with no gene match: 4. The CDR3 is CASGTGDATQYF. CDR3 DNA sequence: TGTGCCAGCGGGACAGGGGATGCTACGCAGTATTTT.

In its sample, this clone was seen once. The rearrangement uses TRBV9 and TRBJ1-4; 7 bases match TRBD1. This CDR3 comprises 16 residues. Germline V gene lookup returns CDR1 SGDLS and CDR2 YYNGEE. With V trimmed by 4 bases and J by 0 bases, 6 bases remained unmatched. For the CDR3, the DNA is TGTGCCAGCAGCCCGGGACAGTTCGCAACTAATGAAAAACTGTTTTTT. Amino acids: CASSPGQFATNEKLFF.

This CDR3 reads CSVAGQGRTYEQYF. The CDR3, as DNA: TGCAGCGTCGCGGGACAGGGTAGGACCTACGAGCAGTACTTC. The V and J genes are TRBV29-1 and TRBJ2-7; 9 bases are a match to TRBD1. This CDR3 is built from 14 residues. Unmatched junction bases numbered 8, after V lost 6 bases and J lost 2 bases. CDR1 and CDR2 (germline): SQVTM, ANQGSEA.

This sequence joins TRBV9 and TRBJ1-6, with D perhaps matching TRBD1 (6 bases). Germline lookup yields CDR1 SGDLS and CDR2 YYNGEE. V was cut by 2 bases and J by 8 bases, with 11 bases left in between. The CDR3 extends over 14 amino acids. CDR3 region: CASSVAGADSPLHF. The DNA of the CDR3 is TGTGCCAGCAGCGTTGCGGGGGCTGATTCACCCCTCCACTTT.

The chain combines TRBV7-9 with TRBJ2-5; D uncertain. The germline V and J ends were trimmed by 3 bases and 3 bases, with 17 bases remaining between them. This CDR3 region has 16 residues. Germline V gives CDR1 SEHNR, CDR2 FQNEAQ (reference sequence). CDR3 sequence (DNA): TGTGCCAGCAGCTTCCTGTGGCAACTGAAGGAAGAGACCCAGTACTTC. Translation: CASSFLWQLKEETQYF. Full variable domain (outside the CDR3, taken from reference TRBV7-9 and TRBJ2-5): DTGVSQNPRHKITKRGQNVTFRCDPISEHNRLYWYRQTLGQGPEFLTYFQNEAQLEKSRLLSDRFSAERPKGSFSTLEIQRTEQGDSAMYLCASSFLWQLKEETQYFGPGTRLLVL.

The rearrangement joins TRBV7-8 to TRBJ2-3; D not resolved. The V gene's germline CDR1 is SGHVS and CDR2 FQNEAQ. The V end was cut by 3 bases, the J end by 0 bases, with 13 bases between. This CDR3 is built from 16 residues. For the CDR3, the DNA is TGTGCCAGCAGCTTTTTGGACGTACGCAGCACAGATACGCAGTATTTT. Its protein is CASSFLDVRSTDTQYF.

The chain joins TRBV29-1 to TRBJ1-1, with D uncertain. The CDR3 contains 10 residues. Trimming shortened V by 5 bases and J by 1 base, and 2 bases separated the two germline ends. CDR1 and CDR2 (germline): SQVTM, ANQGSEA. The CDR3 here is CSVSNTEAFF. The CDR3 DNA follows: TGCAGCGTTTCGAACACTGAAGCTTTCTTT. The entire variable domain, with the rest obtained from reference TRBV29-1 and TRBJ1-1, is as follows: SAVISQKPSRDICQRGTSLTIQCQVDSQVTMMFWYRQQPGQSLTLIATANQGSEATYESGFVIDKFPISRPNLTFSTLTVSNMSPEDSSIYLCSVSNTEAFFGQGTRLTVV.

The rearrangement links TRBV11-2 to TRBJ2-3; D might be TRBD2 (7 bases). The CDR3 sequence is 17 residues long. The V and J ends lost 5 bases and 0 bases respectively, with 18 bases between them. Germline V gene data show CDR1 as SGHAT and CDR2 as FQNNGV. The CDR3 region is CASSGTWGRGSTDTQYF. In DNA, the CDR3 is TGTGCCAGCAGCGGGACGTGGGGGCGGGGGAGCACAGATACGCAGTATTTT.

The chain combines TRBV7-9 with TRBJ1-5; D gene unclear. This CDR3 is 12 amino acids long. V lost 4 bases, J lost 5 bases, and 6 bases lay in between. The germline CDR1 and CDR2 sequences are SEHNR and FQNEAQ (reference sequence). This CDR3 is CASSSLDQPQHF. The CDR3, as DNA: TGTGCCAGCAGCTCCCTTGATCAGCCCCAGCATTTT.

The chain has TRBV5-1 and TRBJ2-3; 11 bases fit TRBD2. V lost 3 bases, J lost 4 bases, and 1 base stayed unmatched. Germline V lookup: CDR1 SGHRS, CDR2 YFSETQ. The CDR3 extends over 14 amino acids. The CDR3 protein is CASSYSGGADTQYF. In DNA, the CDR3 is TGCGCCAGCAGCTATAGCGGGGGGGCAGATACGCAGTATTTT.

The rearrangement joins TRBV7-9 to TRBJ1-4, with D maybe TRBD1 (6 bases). The ends were cut back, 5 bases at V and 8 bases at J, with 18 bases in the middle. The CDR3 has 15 amino acids. The germline V gene has CDR1 SEHNR and CDR2 FQNEAQ (reference sequence). DNA for the CDR3: TGTGCCAGCAGCCTCCTTGCAGGGGCTGGGGAAAAACTGTTTTTT. As protein: CASSLLAGAGEKLFF. The full variable domain, its missing parts supplied by reference TRBV7-9 and TRBJ1-4, is DTGVSQNPRHKITKRGQNVTFRCDPISEHNRLYWYRQTLGQGPEFLTYFQNEAQLEKSRLLSDRFSAERPKGSFSTLEIQRTEQGDSAMYLCASSLLAGAGEKLFFGSGTQLSVL.

The V gene is TRBV28, the J gene TRBJ2-7; the match to TRBD1 covers 9 bases. Germline trimming cut 6 bases from V and 4 bases from J; bases unmatched to any gene: 7. This CDR3 comprises 14 residues. Per germline, CDR1 MDHEN and CDR2 SYDVKM. CDR3 sequence reads: CASRTGGVTYEQYF. In DNA form, the CDR3 reads TGTGCCAGCAGGACAGGGGGGGTTACGTACGAGCAGTACTTC.

CDR3 DNA: TGTGCCAGCTCCATTGGAAACTATAATTCACCCCTCCACTTT. Translated, it gives CASSIGNYNSPLHF. The J gene is TRBJ1-6, the V gene TRBV28; D not resolved. CDR1 is MDHEN and CDR2 is SYDVKM in the germline V gene. Trimming stripped 8 bases from V and 3 bases from J, with 11 bases between. This CDR3 comprises 14 residues.

The gene calls are TRBV6-6 and TRBJ2-7; 12 bases are shared with TRBD2. CDR3 size: 15 residues. V lost 5 bases and J lost 1; bases outside the gene matches: 3. Germline CDR1 MNHNY, CDR2 SVGAGI (reference sequence). Here the CDR3 reads CASSRTSGASYEQYF. The CDR3 DNA sequence: TGTGCCAGCAGTAGGACTAGCGGGGCTTCCTACGAGCAGTACTTC.

Only one count was recorded for this clone. This rearrangement joins TRBV5-4 to TRBJ1-1, with 10 positions matching TRBD1. The CDR3 runs 15 residues. V was pared by 3 bases and J by 5 bases, with 7 bases of the junction left unmatched. Per the germline V gene, CDR1 is SGHNT and CDR2 is YYREEE (reference sequence). This CDR3 reads CASSSRQGARTEAFF. The CDR3 DNA reads TGTGCCAGCAGCTCCCGACAGGGGGCAAGGACTGAAGCTTTCTTT.